The 22 T cell receptor beta chains listed next were all sequenced from one sample in a study of OX40 agonist ivuxolimab in advanced cancers. Sequenced by immunoSEQ multiplex PCR; TCRdb stores in-frame clones only, minus some. The sample consists of approximately 77,000 clones, around four fifths of them appearing once. The specimen comprised CD4+ or CD8+ T cells sorted from blood, sampled in a trial of the OX40 agonist ivuxolimab. Every receptor here comes from an adult with an advanced solid tumor such as melanoma, head and neck, liver or kidney cancer.

The rearrangement uses TRBV25-1 and TRBJ2-7; the match to TRBD2 covers 7 bases. The V gene end was trimmed by 7 bases and the J gene end by 2 bases; junction bases not matched to a gene: 5. Germline CDR1 MGHDK, CDR2 SYGVNS. The CDR3 is made up of 13 amino acids. Here the CDR3 DNA reads TGTGCCAGCAACCCAGCGGGGACCTACGAGCAGTACTTC. Residues: CASNPAGTYEQYF.

This clone occurred once. The V call is TRBV19, the J call TRBJ2-2; TRBD2 matches at 7 bases. The germline gives CDR1 LNHDA, CDR2 SQIVND (reference sequence). J lost 1 base, V lost 6 bases, and 5 bases had no gene match. The CDR3 extends over 15 amino acids. The CDR3, as DNA: TGTGCCAGTAGCCCTAGCGGAGTGAACACCGGGGAGCTGTTTTTT. Amino acids: CASSPSGVNTGELFF.

This chain connects TRBV27 to TRBJ2-1; 8 bases agree with TRBD1. CDR3 length: 14 amino acids. The germline gives CDR1 MNHEY, CDR2 SMNVEV (reference sequence). The junction had 6 bases not matched to a gene; V was cut back by 4 bases and J by 7 bases. CDR3 sequence reads: CASSSDREWNEQFF. CDR3 nucleotides: TGTGCCAGCAGTTCGGACAGGGAGTGGAATGAGCAGTTCTTC.

The chain combines TRBV5-5 with TRBJ1-2; D gene uncertain. The V end lost 1 base, the J end lost 4 bases, and 11 bases lay between the germline ends. This CDR3 has 14 residues. CDR1 SGHKS and CDR2 YYEKEE come from the germline V gene (reference sequence). CDR3 sequence reads: CASSLQEGRYGYTF. The DNA of the CDR3 is TGTGCCAGCAGCTTGCAAGAAGGGCGCTATGGCTACACCTTC.

The V call is TRBV19, the J call TRBJ1-2; tentative D call: TRBD1 (5 bases). Germline CDR1 reads LNHDA; CDR2 reads SQIVND (reference sequence). The CDR3 sequence is 13 residues long. V was trimmed by 6 bases and J by 6 bases, leaving 14 bases between them. The chain's CDR3 is CASRSRGSHGYTF. CDR3 nucleotides: TGTGCCAGTAGGAGTAGGGGAAGCCATGGCTACACCTTC.

The V gene is TRBV6-1, the J gene TRBJ1-1; D unresolved. The CDR3 has 14 amino acids. The V end lost 2 bases, the J end lost 0 bases, and 7 bases lay between the germline ends. CDR1 MNHNS and CDR2 SASEGT come from the germline V gene. The CDR3 protein is CASSELHLNTEAFF. The CDR3 DNA reads as TGTGCCAGCAGTGAACTCCATCTGAACACTGAAGCTTTCTTT.

V and J are TRBV15 and TRBJ2-7; weak D call: TRBD2 (7 bases). The V gene lost 5 bases and the J gene lost 0 bases, with 11 bases spanning the gap. The CDR3 runs to 14 residues. The germline V gene has CDR1 LNHNV and CDR2 YYDKDF (reference sequence). The CDR3 loop is CATSHGGPSYEQYF. The CDR3, as DNA: TGTGCCACCAGCCACGGGGGGCCCTCCTACGAGCAGTACTTC.

The rearrangement links TRBV19 to TRBJ1-4; 7 bases line up with TRBD1. This CDR3 is 14 amino acids long. CDR1 and CDR2 from the germline V gene are LNHDA and SQIVND (reference sequence). J gave up 8 bases and V 2 bases, and 5 bases lay outside the gene matches. CDR3 region: CASSIRDSGEKLFF. CDR3 sequence (DNA): TGTGCCAGTAGTATACGGGACAGTGGGGAAAAACTGTTTTTT.

The CDR3 DNA sequence: TGTGCCAGCAGCTTAACTAGCGGGGGGGATACGCAGTATTTT. As protein: CASSLTSGGDTQYF. The chain recombines TRBV7-2 with TRBJ2-3, with 12 bases fitting TRBD2. Germline lookup yields CDR1 SGHTA and CDR2 FQGNSA. Trimming at V came to 2 bases and at J to 6 bases, leaving 0 bases not matched to a gene. This CDR3 is built from 14 residues.

V is TRBV6-6 and J is TRBJ1-5, with D possibly TRBD1 on 6 matching bases. The CDR3 is 14 residues long. Trimming stripped 3 bases from V and 3 bases from J, with 9 bases between. Germline assignment: CDR1 MNHNY and CDR2 SVGAGI (reference sequence). The CDR3 region is CASSYTGSNQPQHF. CDR3 DNA sequence: TGTGCCAGCAGTTATACAGGGTCCAATCAGCCCCAGCATTTT.

The chain couples TRBV19 to TRBJ2-6; 7 nucleotides align to TRBD1. V was clipped by 6 bases and J by 1 base; unmatched bases: 9. The germline gives CDR1 LNHDA, CDR2 SQIVND (reference sequence). The CDR3 is 17 residues long. The CDR3 loop is CASRRGGDSSGANVLTF. CDR3 nucleotides: TGTGCCAGTAGAAGAGGGGGCGATTCGTCTGGGGCCAACGTCCTGACTTTC.

V is TRBV30 and J is TRBJ2-1, with D possibly TRBD2 on 5 matching bases. The ends were cut back, 4 bases at V and 5 bases at J, with 15 bases in the middle. The CDR3 totals 14 residues. CDR1 and CDR2 (germline): GTSNPN, SVGIG (reference sequence). The CDR3 sequence: CAWKGLLAHNEQFF. The CDR3 DNA is TGTGCCTGGAAAGGTCTCCTAGCCCACAATGAGCAGTTCTTC.

The chain uses TRBV6-1 and TRBJ1-4, with TRBD1 identical over 8 bases. The CDR3 is made up of 19 amino acids. CDR1 is MNHNS and CDR2 is SASEGT in the germline V gene. V was pared by 0 bases and J by 4 bases, with 13 bases of the junction left unmatched. CDR3 nucleotide sequence: TGTGCCAGCAGTGAAGCGCCAAAGGGAGGGACAGGCTTTAATGAAAAACTGTTTTTT. Amino acid sequence: CASSEAPKGGTGFNEKLFF.

This clone was recorded only once. The J gene is TRBJ2-5, the V gene TRBV5-1; weak D call: TRBD1 (5 bases). This CDR3 has 15 residues. CDR1 is SGHRS and CDR2 is YFSETQ in the germline V gene. Trimming removed 1 base from V and 0 bases from J, with 10 bases in between. CDR3 nucleotides: TGCGCCAGCAGCTTGAGTTTAGGGGACCAAGAGACCCAGTACTTC. It encodes CASSLSLGDQETQYF.

This clone was seen a handful of times. The chain has TRBV30 and TRBJ2-1; 10 bases line up with TRBD2. The CDR3 is 15 amino acids. With 0 bases clipped from V and 8 bases from J, the junction kept 7 bases outside the gene matches. From germline, CDR1 is GTSNPN and CDR2 SVGIG (reference sequence). CDR3 loop: CAWSVPSGGADEQFF. In DNA, the CDR3 is TGTGCCTGGAGTGTACCCAGCGGGGGGGCGGATGAGCAGTTCTTC.

This clone turned up a few times. This rearrangement joins TRBV5-5 to TRBJ1-6; 9 bases are a match to TRBD1. Germline V gene sequence: CDR1 SGHKS, CDR2 YYEKEE (reference sequence). The CDR3 contains 15 residues. V trimming: 4 bases; J trimming: 8 bases; junction bases outside the gene matches: 7. CDR3 in amino acids: CASSPGQGEYSPLHF. The CDR3 DNA reads TGTGCCAGCAGCCCGGGACAGGGAGAATATTCACCCCTCCACTTT.

This chain joins TRBV4-3 and TRBJ1-1; D gene unclear. The CDR3 consists of 14 residues. The germline CDR1 and CDR2 sequences are LGHNA and YSLEER. V was cut by 1 base and J by 4 bases, with 10 bases left in between. This CDR3 reads CASSQVTRATEAFF. CDR3 nucleotide sequence: TGCGCCAGCAGCCAAGTGACGAGGGCCACTGAAGCTTTCTTT.

The chain links TRBV2 to TRBJ1-4, with a possible D match to TRBD1 (6 bases). V was shortened by 6 bases and J by 8 bases, with 13 bases between the two germline ends. The CDR3 sequence is 13 residues long. CDR1 is SNHLY and CDR2 is FYNNEI in the germline V gene. As DNA, the CDR3 is TGTGCCAGCAGCCTACAACAGGGAGAAAAACTGTTTTTT. It specifies CASSLQQGEKLFF.

This chain uses TRBV30 with TRBJ2-7; D is possibly TRBD2 (6 bases). This CDR3 is built from 12 residues. Germline assignment: CDR1 GTSNPN and CDR2 SVGIG (reference sequence). The V end lost 5 bases, the J end lost 4 bases, and 12 bases lay between the germline ends. The CDR3 region is CAWSGSGYEQYF. CDR3 coding DNA: TGTGCCTGGTCAGGGAGCGGGTACGAGCAGTACTTC. Full variable domain (outside the CDR3, taken from reference TRBV30 and TRBJ2-7): SQTIHQWPATLVQPVGSPLSLECTVEGTSNPNLYWYRQAAGRGLQLLFYSVGIGQISSEVPQNLSASRPQDRQFILSSKKLLLSDSGFYLCAWSGSGYEQYFGPGTRLTVT.

The chain has TRBV9 and TRBJ1-1; 9 positions match TRBD1. Germline values: CDR1 SGDLS, CDR2 YYNGEE. The CDR3 consists of 14 residues. Trimming at V came to 0 bases and at J to 4 bases, leaving 1 base not matched to a gene. The DNA of the CDR3 is TGTGCCAGCAGCGTAGAGACAGGGGGCACTGAAGCTTTCTTT. This gives the protein CASSVETGGTEAFF.

This chain connects TRBV2 to TRBJ2-3, with TRBD2 matching over 8 bases. This CDR3 contains 15 residues. The germline V gene has CDR1 SNHLY and CDR2 FYNNEI. V trimming: 9 bases; J trimming: 3 bases; junction bases outside the gene matches: 11. The CDR3 loop reads CARENRTSITDTQYF. In DNA, the CDR3 is TGTGCCAGAGAAAACAGGACTAGCATAACAGATACGCAGTATTTT.

CDR3 loop: CAWSPGDTIYF. CDR3 DNA sequence: TGTGCCTGGAGTCCAGGAGACACCATATATTTT. The rearrangement links TRBV30 to TRBJ1-3; the D is unclear. V gave up 2 bases and J gave up 8 bases, with 7 bases separating them. This CDR3 has 11 amino acids. The germline CDR1 and CDR2 sequences are GTSNPN and SVGIG (reference sequence).